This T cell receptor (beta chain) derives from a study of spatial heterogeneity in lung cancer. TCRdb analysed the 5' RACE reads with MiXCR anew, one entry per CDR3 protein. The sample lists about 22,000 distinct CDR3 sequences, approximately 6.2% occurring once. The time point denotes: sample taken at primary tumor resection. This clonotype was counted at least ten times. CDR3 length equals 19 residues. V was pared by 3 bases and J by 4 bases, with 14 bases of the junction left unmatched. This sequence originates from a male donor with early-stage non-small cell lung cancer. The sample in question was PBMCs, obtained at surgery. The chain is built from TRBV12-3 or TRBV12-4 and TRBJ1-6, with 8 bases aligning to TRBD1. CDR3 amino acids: CASSLRARGLEGYNSPLHF. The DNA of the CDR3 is TGTGCCAGCAGTTTGCGGGCCAGGGGGCTCGAGGGTTATAATTCACCCCTCCACTTT.